These 26 T cell receptor beta chains share one sample of origin, sequenced in a study of T cell responses to AZD1222 COVID-19 vaccine. The data were produced by immunoSEQ multiplex PCR, yet TCRdb's version contains in-frame clones alone and is incomplete. The repertoire holds around 160,000 clones, about 93% seen once, with approximately 2% in the top ten. The specimen comprised peripheral blood, sampled on day 0 of AZD1222 vaccination. The receptors stem from an adult in good health.

The chain links TRBV14 to TRBJ2-1; D remains ambiguous. The CDR3 consists of 15 residues. Germline lookup yields CDR1 SGHDN and CDR2 FVKESK. V was cut by 1 base and J by 4 bases, with 11 bases left in between. CDR3 region: CASSQGFGPYNEQFF. The CDR3 nucleotides are TGTGCCAGCAGCCAAGGGTTCGGTCCGTACAATGAGCAGTTCTTC. The entire variable domain, with the rest obtained from reference TRBV14 and TRBJ2-1, is as follows: EAGVTQFPSHSVIEKGQTVTLRCDPISGHDNLYWYRRVMGKEIKFLLHFVKESKQDESGMPNNRFLAERTGGTYSTLKVQPAELEDSGVYFCASSQGFGPYNEQFFGPGTRLTVL.

The chain has TRBV5-6 and TRBJ1-1; TRBD1 matches at 12 bases. Trimming took 4 bases from V and 4 from J; bases not matched to a gene: 8. The CDR3 sequence is 16 residues long. The germline gives CDR1 SGHDT, CDR2 YYEEEE. The CDR3 reads CASSLGTGGWSTEAFF. The CDR3 DNA reads TGTGCCAGCAGCCTGGGGACAGGGGGCTGGAGCACTGAAGCTTTCTTT.

The rearrangement joins TRBV20-1 to TRBJ1-6, with 7 nucleotides matching TRBD1. The length of the CDR3 is 15 residues. Germline-derived CDR1 and CDR2 are DFQATT and SNEGSKA (reference sequence). V lost 3 bases and J lost 4; bases outside the gene matches: 6. The CDR3 DNA follows: TGCAGTGCTAGTTATGGGGACAGTTATAATTCACCCCTCCACTTT. Its translation is CSASYGDSYNSPLHF.

The chain employs TRBV19 and TRBJ1-1, with 7 positions matching TRBD1. The CDR3 spans 14 residues. V shed 3 bases, J shed 6 bases, and the junction held 7 bases outside the gene matches. The germline V gene encodes CDR1 LNHDA and CDR2 SQIVND (reference sequence). CDR3 in amino acids: CASSMRTGKSEAFF. The CDR3 DNA reads TGTGCCAGTAGTATGAGGACAGGAAAGTCTGAAGCTTTCTTT.

The CDR3 loop is CASSVAAGANNEQFF. The CDR3 nucleotides read TGTGCCAGCAGCGTAGCTGCGGGAGCTAACAATGAGCAGTTCTTC. This chain joins TRBV9 and TRBJ2-1, with 7 positions matching TRBD2. The length of the CDR3 is 15 residues. Germline CDR1 SGDLS, CDR2 YYNGEE. V gave up 0 bases and J gave up 5 bases; unmatched junction bases: 5. Full variable domain (outside the CDR3, taken from reference TRBV9 and TRBJ2-1): DSGVTQTPKHLITATGQRVTLRCSPRSGDLSVYWYQQSLDQGLQFLIQYYNGEERAKGNILERFSAQQFPDLHSELNLSSLELGDSALYFCASSVAAGANNEQFFGPGTRLTVL.

This rearrangement joins TRBV28 to TRBJ2-2; 9 nucleotides agree with TRBD1. CDR3 length equals 14 residues. Germline trimming cut 6 bases from V and 3 bases from J; bases unmatched to any gene: 2. Germline CDR1 and CDR2: MDHEN and SYDVKM. CDR3 in amino acids: CASRTGGDTGELFF. The CDR3 DNA reads TGTGCCAGCAGGACAGGGGGTGACACCGGGGAGCTGTTTTTT.

The genes are TRBV12-3 or TRBV12-4 and TRBJ1-2, with unresolved D. Trimming shortened V by 5 bases and J by 8 bases, and 15 bases separated the two germline ends. The CDR3 spans 13 residues. For the CDR3, the DNA is TGTGCCAGCAGTCTTACCGGACGGCAGGGCTACACCTTC. This gives the protein CASSLTGRQGYTF.

The chain couples TRBV5-1 to TRBJ1-2; D perhaps matches TRBD1 (5 bases). Germline V gene data show CDR1 as SGHRS and CDR2 as YFSETQ. Trimming took off 3 bases at V and 5 bases at J, with 20 bases between the two ends. This CDR3 is built from 16 residues. As DNA, the CDR3 is TGCGCCAGCAGCTCCTACCCAACCGGGACCCAGTATGGCTACACCTTC. Translated, it gives CASSSYPTGTQYGYTF.

This sequence joins TRBV6-4 and TRBJ2-3; 9 positions agree with TRBD2. The CDR3 length is 18 residues. Germline trimming cut 5 bases from V and 1 base from J; bases unmatched to any gene: 13. Germline V CDR1 and CDR2: MRHNA, SNTAGT. Here the CDR3 DNA reads TGTGCCAGCAGTCCCTACCCTCTAGCGGGAACCGGCACAGATACGCAGTATTTT. Translated, it gives CASSPYPLAGTGTDTQYF.

The chain recombines TRBV19 with TRBJ2-1, with TRBD2 matching over 9 bases. The ends lost 7 bases at V and 0 bases at J; junction bases unmatched: 10. Germline V lookup: CDR1 LNHDA, CDR2 SQIVND (reference sequence). The CDR3 contains 17 residues. The CDR3 region has the DNA TGTGCCAGTAATCAGGGGACTAGCAGAAGCTCCTACAATGAGCAGTTCTTC. Amino acids: CASNQGTSRSSYNEQFF. Full variable domain (outside the CDR3, taken from reference TRBV19 and TRBJ2-1): DGGITQSPKYLFRKEGQNVTLSCEQNLNHDAMYWYRQDPGQGLRLIYYSQIVNDFQKGDIAEGYSVSREKKESFPLTVTSAQKNPTAFYLCASNQGTSRSSYNEQFFGPGTRLTVL.

The chain combines TRBV4-2 with TRBJ2-7; 7 bases agree with TRBD2. Germline V gene data show CDR1 as LGHNA and CDR2 as YNFKEQ. There are 15 residues in the CDR3. Unmatched junction bases numbered 7, after V lost 0 bases and J lost 5 bases. The CDR3 sequence is CASSQDLGGSNEQYF. CDR3 nucleotide sequence: TGTGCCAGCAGCCAAGACCTGGGGGGGTCAAACGAGCAGTACTTC.

The chain recombines TRBV5-5 with TRBJ1-1; possible D gene TRBD1, 6 bases. V gave up 0 bases and J gave up 6 bases, with 18 bases separating them. Germline V lookup: CDR1 SGHKS, CDR2 YYEKEE (reference sequence). The length of the CDR3 is 16 residues. The CDR3 here is CASSLAQGGAGAEAFF. The CDR3 bases are TGTGCCAGCAGCTTGGCCCAAGGAGGGGCAGGGGCTGAAGCTTTCTTT.

The chain is built from TRBV5-1 and TRBJ2-5; 9 nucleotides match TRBD1. This CDR3 has 15 amino acids. The germline CDR1 and CDR2 sequences are SGHRS and YFSETQ. The V and J ends lost 4 bases and 3 bases, in that order; junction bases with no gene match: 7. CDR3 DNA sequence: TGCGCCAGCAGCCGAGAGGACAGGGGTGAAGAGACCCAGTACTTC. This encodes CASSREDRGEETQYF.

This rearrangement joins TRBV5-1 to TRBJ1-1; D possibly corresponds to TRBD1 (6 bases). V dropped 0 bases and J dropped 4 bases, with 16 bases sitting between them. This CDR3 contains 16 residues. Looked up from germline, CDR1 is SGHRS and CDR2 is YFSETQ. The CDR3 loop reads CASSLGTRGDSTEAFF. The CDR3 region has the DNA TGCGCCAGCAGCTTGGGGACCAGGGGCGATTCCACTGAAGCTTTCTTT. Drawing the rest from reference TRBV5-1 and TRBJ1-1, the complete variable domain is KAGVTQTPRYLIKTRGQQVTLSCSPISGHRSVSWYQQTPGQGLQFLFEYFSETQRNKGNFPGRFSGRQFSNSRSEMNVSTLELGDSALYLCASSLGTRGDSTEAFFGQGTRLTVV.

The chain recombines TRBV13 with TRBJ1-5; 8 bases align to TRBD1. The V gene end was trimmed by 5 bases and the J gene end by 7 bases; junction bases not matched to a gene: 10. Germline CDR1 is PRHDT and CDR2 is FYEKMQ (reference sequence). The CDR3 consists of 15 residues. CDR3 loop: CASSRGQGSGQPQHF. In DNA form, the CDR3 reads TGTGCCAGCAGCAGAGGACAGGGTTCGGGACAGCCCCAGCATTTT.

The table lists this clone with a count of one. The gene calls are TRBV3-1 (or the pseudogene TRBV3-2) and TRBJ1-6; 9 bases are a match to TRBD1. Trimming at V came to 4 bases and at J to 7 bases, leaving 5 bases not matched to a gene. The CDR3 contains 15 residues. Germline V gene data show CDR1 as LGHDT and CDR2 as YNNKEL (reference sequence). For the CDR3, the DNA is TGTGCCAGCAGCCGAGGACAGGGGATAAATTCACCCCTCCACTTT. Its translation is CASSRGQGINSPLHF.

The chain uses TRBV27 and TRBJ1-2, with TRBD1 matching over 12 bases. The V segment lost 5 bases and the J segment 5 bases; nucleotides outside the gene matches: 9. The germline V gene encodes CDR1 MNHEY and CDR2 SMNVEV (reference sequence). CDR3 length: 16 residues. CDR3 nucleotide sequence: TGTGCCAGCAGTCCGGCCGGGACAGGGGGCCTTTATGGCTACACCTTC. Its protein is CASSPAGTGGLYGYTF.

The chain has TRBV9 and TRBJ2-1; TRBD2 agrees at 7 bases. The CDR3 is 15 amino acids. Germline CDR1 and CDR2: SGDLS and YYNGEE. After removal of 7 bases from V and 3 bases from J, the junction contained 10 bases not matched to a gene. The CDR3 DNA sequence: TGTGCCAGCTCTCAAGGGGCGGGAGTCTACAATGAGCAGTTCTTC. Protein: CASSQGAGVYNEQFF. Drawing the rest from reference TRBV9 and TRBJ2-1, the complete variable domain is DSGVTQTPKHLITATGQRVTLRCSPRSGDLSVYWYQQSLDQGLQFLIQYYNGEERAKGNILERFSAQQFPDLHSELNLSSLELGDSALYFCASSQGAGVYNEQFFGPGTRLTVL.

This clone came up a few times. The rearrangement joins TRBV11-2 to TRBJ2-7, with D hard to call. The V end was cut by 5 bases, the J end by 0 bases, with 17 bases between. Germline V lookup: CDR1 SGHAT, CDR2 FQNNGV. The CDR3 consists of 16 residues. The CDR3 DNA follows: TGTGCCAGCAGCACACACACCGGAAGGAGCTCCTACGAGCAGTACTTC. Encoded protein: CASSTHTGRSSYEQYF.

The gene calls are TRBV12-5 and TRBJ2-3; D not resolved. This CDR3 is 13 amino acids long. The V gene's germline CDR1 is LGHNT and CDR2 FRNRAP. V gave up 2 bases and J gave up 2 bases, with 5 bases separating them. The CDR3 nucleotides are TGTGCTAGTGGTTTGTATATCACAGATACGCAGTATTTT. Amino acid sequence: CASGLYITDTQYF. The whole variable domain, remainder taken from reference TRBV12-5 and TRBJ2-3, is DARVTQTPRHKVTEMGQEVTMRCQPILGHNTVFWYRQTMMQGLELLAYFRNRAPLDDSGMPKDRFSAEMPDATLATLKIQPSEPRDSAVYFCASGLYITDTQYFGPGTRLTVL.

The chain has TRBV5-1 and TRBJ2-7, with D possibly matching TRBD2 (7 bases). V was trimmed by 4 bases and J by 5 bases, leaving 16 bases between them. Germline CDR1 SGHRS, CDR2 YFSETQ. There are 14 residues in the CDR3. CDR3 protein: CASSLGGAGNEQYF. For the CDR3, the DNA is TGCGCCAGCAGCCTGGGGGGGGCCGGGAACGAGCAGTACTTC.

The chain combines TRBV19 with TRBJ1-5; D unresolved. The CDR3 has 16 residues. Looked up from germline, CDR1 is LNHDA and CDR2 is SQIVND (reference sequence). V lost 0 bases to trimming and J lost 1 base, with 10 bases between them. The DNA of the CDR3 is TGTGCCAGTAGTATAGATGCGAGGAGGAGCAATCAGCCCCAGCATTTT. Translated: CASSIDARRSNQPQHF. The entire variable domain, with the rest obtained from reference TRBV19 and TRBJ1-5, is as follows: DGGITQSPKYLFRKEGQNVTLSCEQNLNHDAMYWYRQDPGQGLRLIYYSQIVNDFQKGDIAEGYSVSREKKESFPLTVTSAQKNPTAFYLCASSIDARRSNQPQHFGDGTRLSIL.

V and J are TRBV7-9 and TRBJ1-1; D is ambiguous. Trimming pared 2 bases from V and 4 bases from J, leaving 11 bases between. This CDR3 is built from 14 residues. Germline loops: CDR1 SEHNR, CDR2 FQNEAQ (reference sequence). CDR3 sequence (DNA): TGTGCCAGCAGCTTATTTGGACGTCGCACTGAAGCTTTCTTT. Protein: CASSLFGRRTEAFF.

The J gene is TRBJ1-3, the V gene TRBV12-3 or TRBV12-4; no firm D call. V shed 4 bases and J shed 4 bases, with 8 bases lying between them. This CDR3 is built from 13 residues. The CDR3 here is CASSSGSGNTIYF. CDR3 DNA: TGTGCCAGCAGTTCGGGCAGCGGAAACACCATATATTTT.

The V gene is TRBV18, the J gene TRBJ1-5; weak D call: TRBD1 (5 bases). Germline assignment: CDR1 KGHSH and CDR2 LQKENI. V lost 3 bases, J lost 5 bases, and 11 bases lay in between. The CDR3 runs 14 residues. The CDR3: CASSPLEGHQPQHF. The CDR3 DNA reads TGTGCCAGCTCACCCCTAGAGGGGCATCAGCCCCAGCATTTT.

In this sample, this clone turned up once. The chain links TRBV9 to TRBJ1-2; 8 nucleotides align to TRBD1. This CDR3 spans 16 amino acids. V lost 0 bases, J lost 4 bases, and 8 bases stayed unmatched. Germline values: CDR1 SGDLS, CDR2 YYNGEE. The CDR3 protein is CASSVAKETGAYGYTF. The DNA of the CDR3 is TGTGCCAGCAGCGTAGCTAAGGAGACAGGGGCCTATGGCTACACCTTC.